The T cell receptor (beta chain) described here comes from a study of vaccination effects on CD4 cells after COVID-19. Germline CDR1 and CDR2: LGHDT and YNNKEL (reference sequence). With 3 bases clipped from V and 2 bases from J, the junction kept 0 bases outside the gene matches. There are 13 residues in the CDR3. Scientists isolated CD4+ T cells after an approximately 9-day culture period ended. Everyone in the study got two shots of either the BNT162b2 or mRNA-1273 vaccine. On this clone itself: The antigen remains undetermined.

The repertoire was sequenced with immunoSEQ multiplex PCR; TCRdb's copy has only in-frame clones and lacks some. The sample includes more than 35,000 clones, around 70% of them seen just once. Here the sequenced sample was CD4+ T cells from PBMCs cultured without peptide, taken after COVID-19 vaccination. The receptor was isolated from a human donor who received a COVID-19 vaccine. The chain combines TRBV3-1 (or the pseudogene TRBV3-2) with TRBJ1-2, with 7 bases aligning to TRBD1. CDR3 DNA sequence: TGTGCCAGCAGCCAGGGACAGAACTATGGCTACACCTTC. This sequence encodes CASSQGQNYGYTF.